The source of this TCR beta chain is a study of T cells in Graves' hyperthyroidism and ophthalmopathy. Comment on this clonotype: Its specificity is not known.

Disease lasting under 3 months, a NOSPECS grade of at least 4, and a Clinical Activity Score of at least 3 were features of the ophthalmopathy patients. Diagnoses were established using clinical symptoms, serum thyroxine and TRAb, thyroid ultrasound and orbital computed tomography. Findings of the study overall: A 13 V-J model separated ophthalmopathy from stable hyperthyroidism. Ophthalmopathy was predicted by the model a median of approximately 6 months ahead of onset.

RNA transcripts provided the source from which TCR beta CDR3 regions were amplified. The primer set for the first-round RT-PCR of the TCR CDR3 was HTBI. TCRdb analysed the multiplex PCR reads with MiXCR anew, one entry per CDR3 protein. The sample holds roughly 640,000 distinct CDR3 sequences, about a sixth seen once. The V gene's germline CDR1 is MRHNA and CDR2 SNTAGT. CDR3 size: 16 residues. V was shortened by 0 bases and J by 0 bases, with 9 bases between the two germline ends. This sequence was found in a woman in her thirties or forties with Graves' ophthalmopathy. This sequence joins TRBV6-4 and TRBJ2-1, with D possibly being TRBD2 (5 bases). The sequenced sample consisted of blood. CDR3 sequence reads: CASSDSSEGSYNEQFF. Written as DNA, the CDR3 is TGTGCCAGCAGTGACTCTAGTGAGGGCTCCTACAATGAGCAGTTCTTC.